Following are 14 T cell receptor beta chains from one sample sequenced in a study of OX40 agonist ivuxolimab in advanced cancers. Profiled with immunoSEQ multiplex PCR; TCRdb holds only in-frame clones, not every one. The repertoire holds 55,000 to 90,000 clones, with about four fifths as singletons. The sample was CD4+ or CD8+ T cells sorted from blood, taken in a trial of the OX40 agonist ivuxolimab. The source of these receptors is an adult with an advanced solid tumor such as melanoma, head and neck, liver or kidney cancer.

As DNA, the CDR3 is TGTGCCAGCACCCGGGGGAGCACAGATACGCAGTATTTT. It encodes CASTRGSTDTQYF. This sequence joins TRBV6-6 and TRBJ2-3, with a weak D call TRBD2 (6 bases). Germline V CDR1 and CDR2: MNHNY, SVGAGI (reference sequence). CDR3 size: 13 residues. V dropped 7 bases and J dropped 0 bases, with 8 bases sitting between them.

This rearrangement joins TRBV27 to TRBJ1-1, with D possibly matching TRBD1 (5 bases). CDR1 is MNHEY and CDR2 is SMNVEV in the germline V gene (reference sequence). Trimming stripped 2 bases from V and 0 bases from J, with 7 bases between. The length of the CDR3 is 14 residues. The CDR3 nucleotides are TGTGCCAGCAGTTTAGCAGGGTTGAACACTGAAGCTTTCTTT. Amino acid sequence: CASSLAGLNTEAFF.

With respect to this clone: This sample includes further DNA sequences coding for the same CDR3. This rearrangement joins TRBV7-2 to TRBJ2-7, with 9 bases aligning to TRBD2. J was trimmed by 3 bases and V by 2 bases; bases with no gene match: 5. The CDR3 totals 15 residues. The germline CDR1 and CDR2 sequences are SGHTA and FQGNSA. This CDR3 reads CASSLMAGGHYEQYF. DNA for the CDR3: TGTGCCAGCAGCTTAATGGCGGGGGGGCACTACGAGCAGTACTTC.

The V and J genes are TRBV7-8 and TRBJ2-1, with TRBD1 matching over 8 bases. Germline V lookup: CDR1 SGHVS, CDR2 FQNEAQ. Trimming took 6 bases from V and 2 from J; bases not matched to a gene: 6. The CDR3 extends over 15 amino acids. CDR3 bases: TGTGCCAGCAGTCGCACGGGACAGGCCTACAATGAGCAGTTCTTC. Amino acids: CASSRTGQAYNEQFF. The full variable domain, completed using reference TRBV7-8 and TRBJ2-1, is GAGVSQSPRYKVAKRGQDVALRCDPISGHVSLFWYQQALGQGPEFLTYFQNEAQLDKSGLPSDRFFAERPEGSVSTLKIQRTQQEDSAVYLCASSRTGQAYNEQFFGPGTRLTVL.

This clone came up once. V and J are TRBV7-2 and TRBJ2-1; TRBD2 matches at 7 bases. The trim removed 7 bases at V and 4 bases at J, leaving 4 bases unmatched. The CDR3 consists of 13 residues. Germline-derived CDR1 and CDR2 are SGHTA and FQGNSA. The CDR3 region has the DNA TGTGCCAGCAACCGGGGGGATTACAATGAGCAGTTCTTC. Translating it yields CASNRGDYNEQFF.

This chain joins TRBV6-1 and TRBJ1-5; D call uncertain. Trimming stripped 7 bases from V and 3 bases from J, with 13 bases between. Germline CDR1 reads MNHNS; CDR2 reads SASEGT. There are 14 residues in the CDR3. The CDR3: CASMPPGINQPQHF. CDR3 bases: TGTGCCAGCATGCCCCCGGGTATCAATCAGCCCCAGCATTTT.

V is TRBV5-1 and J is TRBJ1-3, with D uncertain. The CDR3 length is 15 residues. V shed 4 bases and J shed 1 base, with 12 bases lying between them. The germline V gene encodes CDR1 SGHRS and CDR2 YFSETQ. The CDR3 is CASSRAPGSGNTIYF. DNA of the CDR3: TGCGCCAGCAGCAGGGCCCCCGGGTCTGGAAACACCATATATTTT.

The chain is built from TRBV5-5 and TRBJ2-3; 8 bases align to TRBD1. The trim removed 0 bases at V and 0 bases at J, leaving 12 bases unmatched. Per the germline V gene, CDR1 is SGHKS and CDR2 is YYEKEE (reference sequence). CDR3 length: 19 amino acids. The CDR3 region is CASSLGAPSGGHSTDTQYF. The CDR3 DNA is TGTGCCAGCAGCTTGGGGGCCCCTTCAGGGGGCCACAGCACAGATACGCAGTATTTT.

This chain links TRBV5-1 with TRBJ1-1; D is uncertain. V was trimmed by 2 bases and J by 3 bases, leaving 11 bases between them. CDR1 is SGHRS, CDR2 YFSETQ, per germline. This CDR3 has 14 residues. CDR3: CASSFRLGDTEAFF. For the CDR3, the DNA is TGCGCCAGCAGCTTCCGCCTTGGGGACACTGAAGCTTTCTTT.

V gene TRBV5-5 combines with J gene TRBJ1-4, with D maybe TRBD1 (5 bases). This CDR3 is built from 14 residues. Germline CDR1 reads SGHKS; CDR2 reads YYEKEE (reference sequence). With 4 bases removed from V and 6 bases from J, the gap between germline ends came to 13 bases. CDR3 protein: CASSLGGADEKLFF. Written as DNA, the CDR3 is TGTGCCAGCAGCCTTGGGGGAGCTGATGAAAAACTGTTTTTT.

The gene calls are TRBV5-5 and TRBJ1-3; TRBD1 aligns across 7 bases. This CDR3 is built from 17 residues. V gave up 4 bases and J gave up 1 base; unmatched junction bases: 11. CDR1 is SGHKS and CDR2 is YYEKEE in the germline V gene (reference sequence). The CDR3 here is CASSRDSSRQSGNTIYF. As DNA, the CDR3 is TGTGCCAGCAGCCGGGACAGTTCCCGCCAATCTGGAAACACCATATATTTT.

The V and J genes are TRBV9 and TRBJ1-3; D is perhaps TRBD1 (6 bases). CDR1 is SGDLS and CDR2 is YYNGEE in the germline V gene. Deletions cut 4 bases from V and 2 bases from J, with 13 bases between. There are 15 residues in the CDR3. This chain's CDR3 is CASSTDRTAGNTIYF. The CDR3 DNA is TGTGCCAGCAGCACAGACAGGACGGCTGGAAACACCATATATTTT.

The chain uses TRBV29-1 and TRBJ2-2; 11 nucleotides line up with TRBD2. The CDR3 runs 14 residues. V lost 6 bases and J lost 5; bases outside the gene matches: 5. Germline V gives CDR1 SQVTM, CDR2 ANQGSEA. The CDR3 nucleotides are TGCAGCGTCGCCCTAGCGGGGGGAACCGGGGAGCTGTTTTTT. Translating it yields CSVALAGGTGELFF.

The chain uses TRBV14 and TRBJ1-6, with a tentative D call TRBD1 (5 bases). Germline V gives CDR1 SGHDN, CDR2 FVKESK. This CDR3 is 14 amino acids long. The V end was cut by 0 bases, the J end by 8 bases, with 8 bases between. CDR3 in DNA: TGTGCCAGCAGCCAAGAAGTCAGGGATTCACCCCTCCACTTT. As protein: CASSQEVRDSPLHF.